This TCR beta chain was retrieved from a study of shared clonotypes between healthy human individuals. General observations from the study: Incomplete sequencing of sorted subsets was indicated by rarefaction despite large depth.

The deep-level immunoSEQ assay was used. The assay was immunoSEQ multiplex PCR, and TCRdb's table has in-frame clones only and misses some. The sample has roughly 1,500,000 clones, 98% seen once. The CDR3 runs 17 residues. V gave up 1 base and J gave up 4 bases; unmatched junction bases: 5. Germline V gene lookup returns CDR1 LGHNA and CDR2 YSLEER. About this clone itself: Its specificity is unknown.

Both subsets, CD45RA+ naive and CD45RA-negative memory, were split from the CD4+ cells. The rearrangement links TRBV4-3 to TRBJ2-2; 11 bases agree with TRBD2. This clonotype was obtained from a man younger than 40 in good health. The sample taken for sequencing was naive CD4+ T cells sorted from blood. Subset meaning: CD45RA+ positively selected. For the CDR3, the DNA is TGCGCCAGCAGCCAAGCGCCCGGGACTAGCGGCACCGGGGAGCTGTTTTTT. Translated, it gives CASSQAPGTSGTGELFF.